The rows below give T cell receptor beta chains drawn from one sample of a study of shared clonotypes between healthy human individuals. Repertoires were generated with immunoSEQ multiplex PCR, while TCRdb's copy carries only in-frame clones and drops some. The sample has about 520,000 clones; roughly 80% are singletons. The specimen sequenced was PBMCs. The receptors come from a woman in her thirties or forties in good health. Some clones in this sample may be carry-over from other donors' samples. The CDR3 runs from the conserved cysteine through the conserved F or W. The D gene is left open where the match is weak. Some rows have no size entry. The others give once, few or many, or a class for an expanded clone.

v_call,j_call,d_call,clone_size,cdr3_nt,cdr3_aa
TRBV5-6,TRBJ1-1,TRBD1,NA,TGTGCCAGCAGTCTTGACAGGGGGAACACTGAAGCTTTCTTT,CASSLDRGNTEAFF
TRBV28,TRBJ2-2,TRBD1,NA,TGTGCCAGCAGTCCCAGGGTCCGGGACAGGGGGCTTTCGAACACCGGGGAGCTGTTTTTT,CASSPRVRDRGLSNTGELFF
TRBV19,TRBJ1-2,NA,NA,TGTGCCAGTAGTATCCCAGGGGACAACTATGGCTACACCTTC,CASSIPGDNYGYTF
TRBV7-3,TRBJ2-7,TRBD2,once,TGTGCCAGCAGTTTTCGGGGAAGCAAGCGGGAACCCGGCTACGAGCAGTACTTC,CASSFRGSKREPGYEQYF
TRBV2,TRBJ1-5,NA,once,TGTGCCAGCAGTGGGCGTGGTGCCCATCAGCCCCAGCATTTT,CASSGRGAHQPQHF
TRBV7-3,TRBJ2-1,NA,NA,TGTGCCAGCAGCTCCCCGGGACTCCAGGGCAATGAGCAGTTCTTC,CASSSPGLQGNEQFF
TRBV29-1,TRBJ2-1,TRBD1,NA,TGCAGCGTCAGTAACCAGGGGGCCCTATTCAATGAGCAGTTCTTC,CSVSNQGALFNEQFF
TRBV7-2,TRBJ2-1,NA,few,TGTGCCAGCAGCCCAGGGTTGGCGAACAATGAGCAGTTCTTC,CASSPGLANNEQFF
TRBV27,TRBJ2-1,NA,once,TGTGCCAGCAGTTCTCGCGGGGCCCAATACTACAATGAGCAGTTCTTC,CASSSRGAQYYNEQFF
TRBV29-1,TRBJ2-2,TRBD1,few,TGCAGCGTTGACTCCGGGACAGGAGTCGGGGAGCTGTTTTTT,CSVDSGTGVGELFF
TRBV5-4,TRBJ1-2,NA,NA,TGTGCCAGCAGTGGAGGAAGGGGAGGATATGGCTACACCTTC,CASSGGRGGYGYTF
TRBV18,TRBJ1-5,TRBD1,NA,TGTGCCAGCTCACCACCGGGACAGGGGGAAAATCAGCCCCAGCATTTT,CASSPPGQGENQPQHF
TRBV11-2,TRBJ2-3,NA,many,TGTGCCAGCAGCCTCCCATGGGCACACAGCACAGATACGCAGTATTTT,CASSLPWAHSTDTQYF
TRBV6-1,TRBJ2-7,NA,NA,TGTGCCAGCATCCCGGGGGCCGAAATCTCCTACGAGCAGTACTTC,CASIPGAEISYEQYF
TRBV27,TRBJ2-1,NA,NA,TGTGCCAGCAGTTTATCCGACAGGTGGGAGCAGTTCTTC,CASSLSDRWEQFF
TRBV11-2,TRBJ2-7,NA,few,TGTGCCAGCAGCTTAGATTTGCCGGCCAGTACCTACGAGCAGTACTTC,CASSLDLPASTYEQYF
TRBV4-1,TRBJ2-1,NA,NA,TGCGCCAGCAGCCAGAAGTCCTCCTACAATGAGCAGTTCTTC,CASSQKSSYNEQFF
TRBV4-2,TRBJ2-7,NA,NA,TGTGCCAGCAGCCAAGATTTGGGGGGGCGGGCCCCCTCCTACGAGCAGTACTTC,CASSQDLGGRAPSYEQYF
TRBV20-1,TRBJ2-5,NA,NA,TGCAGTGCTAAGGCAGAGACCCAGTACTTC,CSAKAETQYF
TRBV5-1,TRBJ2-7,NA,NA,TGCGCCAGCAGCTTTGGGTATGGGGCCTACGAGCAGTACTTC,CASSFGYGAYEQYF
TRBV7-9,TRBJ2-7,NA,NA,TGTGCCAGCAGCTCGAGTCTTTCTTACGAGCAGTACTTC,CASSSSLSYEQYF
TRBV6-1,TRBJ2-7,TRBD1,many,TGTGCCAGCAGCCAGGACAGGGGTTCCGCCTACGAGCAGTACTTC,CASSQDRGSAYEQYF
TRBV7-9,TRBJ2-1,TRBD2,NA,TGTGCCGTCGGGCTAGCGGACAATGAGCAGTTCTTC,CAVGLADNEQFF
TRBV30,TRBJ1-4,NA,many,TGTGCCTGGACTCGACGGGAGCGTAATGAAAAACTGTTTTTT,CAWTRRERNEKLFF
TRBV19,TRBJ1-5,NA,NA,TGTGCCAGTAGTATTTCAACCGGAGCGCCCCAGCATTTT,CASSISTGAPQHF
TRBV28,TRBJ2-7,TRBD1,once,TGTGCCAGCAGTCCCCGGACAGGGGTCCCTCCTCTACCCTACGAGCAGTACTTC,CASSPRTGVPPLPYEQYF
TRBV7-2,TRBJ2-7,NA,NA,TGTGCCAGCAGCTTAGCGGGGGGCCCAGAATACGAGCAGTACTTC,CASSLAGGPEYEQYF
TRBV19,TRBJ1-2,TRBD1,NA,TGTGCCAGTAGTACGGGACAGAAAACCTTCTATGGCTACACCTTC,CASSTGQKTFYGYTF
TRBV28,TRBJ1-3,NA,NA,TGTGCCAGCAGTTTAGCCTCTGGAAACACCATATATTTT,CASSLASGNTIYF
TRBV18,TRBJ2-5,TRBD1,NA,TGTGCCAGCCGAGGGACAGCCGAAGAGACCCAGTACTTC,CASRGTAEETQYF
TRBV19,TRBJ2-5,TRBD2,NA,TGTGCCAGTAGTATAGGTCTTTCGGACGGGGGGACAGAGACCCAGTACTTC,CASSIGLSDGGTETQYF
TRBV5-1,TRBJ2-5,NA,NA,TGCGCCAGCAGCTTGAGCCAGGGGTTCGGGGAGACCCAGTACTTC,CASSLSQGFGETQYF
TRBV27,TRBJ1-1,NA,NA,TGTGCCAGCAGTTTATTTCGGTCCACTGAAGCTTTCTTT,CASSLFRSTEAFF
TRBV5-1,TRBJ1-1,NA,once,TGCGCCAGCAGCTTTGCAGGTGCACGTAACACTGAAGCTTTCTTT,CASSFAGARNTEAFF
TRBV10-3,TRBJ2-7,TRBD1,few,TGTGCCATCAGTGAGGTACAGGGGGCTTACGAGCAGTACTTC,CAISEVQGAYEQYF
TRBV30,TRBJ1-2,TRBD1,NA,TGTGCCTGGAGCGTTCATACAGGGGGCGGGACCTATGGCTACACCTTC,CAWSVHTGGGTYGYTF
TRBV19,TRBJ1-3,NA,NA,TGTGCCTCTCGTCAAGGGGGAACCTCTGGAAACACCATATATTTT,CASRQGGTSGNTIYF
TRBV28,TRBJ1-4,NA,NA,TGTGCCAGCACCCTAGGTGCTGACGAAAAACTGTTTTTT,CASTLGADEKLFF
TRBV7-3,TRBJ2-3,TRBD2,NA,TGTGCCAGCAGCTTTGTAGCGGGAGTGACAGATACGCAGTATTTT,CASSFVAGVTDTQYF
TRBV21-1,TRBJ1-5,NA,many,TGTGCCAGCAGCAAAGCTGGACAGGGGGGGCAGCCCCAGCATTTT,CASSKAGQGGQPQHF
TRBV28,TRBJ2-1,NA,once,TGTGCCAGCAGTACACCCGGGACCAGCAATGAGCAGTTCTTC,CASSTPGTSNEQFF
TRBV30,TRBJ1-1,NA,few,TGTGCCTGGAGTGTACGGGGAGGGGAGGCTTTCTTT,CAWSVRGGEAFF
TRBV7-2,TRBJ2-5,NA,NA,TGTGCCAGCCTCCCCCGCGCGGGGGCGGAGACCCAGTACTTC,CASLPRAGAETQYF
TRBV5-1,TRBJ1-5,TRBD1,NA,TGCGCCAGCAGCTTGACAGGGGAGGATCAGCCCCAGCATTTT,CASSLTGEDQPQHF
TRBV11-2,TRBJ2-3,NA,NA,TGTGCCAGCAGCACACGACTGGACAGAGGCACAGATACGCAGTATTTT,CASSTRLDRGTDTQYF
TRBV10-3,TRBJ1-4,TRBD1,NA,TGTGCCATCAGTGAGTCAGGGACAGGCTCCGCTGAAAAACTGTTTTTT,CAISESGTGSAEKLFF
TRBV25-1,TRBJ1-2,NA,NA,TGTGCCAGCAGGGGGGATGACTATGGCTACACCTTC,CASRGDDYGYTF
TRBV2,TRBJ2-7,NA,NA,TGTGCCAGCAGCCCAAGGCGGCTAGGCGAGCAGTACTTC,CASSPRRLGEQYF
TRBV2,TRBJ2-7,TRBD1,NA,TGTGCCAGCACCCAAGGACAGGGACCAAGCTACGAGCAGTACTTC,CASTQGQGPSYEQYF
TRBV30,TRBJ1-2,NA,NA,TGTGCCTGGAGTCCGGGACAAACTTATGGCTACACCTTC,CAWSPGQTYGYTF
TRBV7-2,TRBJ2-1,TRBD2,NA,TGTGCCAGCAGCCTGGGACTAGCGGGAGGCCCAGATGAGCAGTTCTTC,CASSLGLAGGPDEQFF
TRBV6-4,TRBJ2-3,TRBD2,NA,TGTGCCAGCAGCAAGGGACTAGCGACCCAACTGGGCACAGATACGCAGTATTTT,CASSKGLATQLGTDTQYF